This T cell receptor (beta chain) comes out of a study of blood T cell repertoires in COVID-19. V lost 6 bases and J lost 12; bases outside the gene matches: 17. This CDR3 spans 15 amino acids. Germline assignment: CDR1 SNHLY and CDR2 FYNNEI. Sequencing used immunoSEQ multiplex PCR; TCRdb keeps in-frame clones, though not all of them. The sample carries roughly 54,000 clones, around nine tenths recorded once. The source is a woman aged 60-75 years with COVID-19, enrolled during active disease. The V and J genes are TRBV2 and TRBJ2-1, with 7 nucleotides matching TRBD1. The sequenced sample was peripheral blood. The CDR3 loop is CASRQREGADSGQFF. CDR3 in DNA: TGTGCCAGCAGACAAAGAGAGGGGGCAGATTCTGGGCAGTTCTTC.